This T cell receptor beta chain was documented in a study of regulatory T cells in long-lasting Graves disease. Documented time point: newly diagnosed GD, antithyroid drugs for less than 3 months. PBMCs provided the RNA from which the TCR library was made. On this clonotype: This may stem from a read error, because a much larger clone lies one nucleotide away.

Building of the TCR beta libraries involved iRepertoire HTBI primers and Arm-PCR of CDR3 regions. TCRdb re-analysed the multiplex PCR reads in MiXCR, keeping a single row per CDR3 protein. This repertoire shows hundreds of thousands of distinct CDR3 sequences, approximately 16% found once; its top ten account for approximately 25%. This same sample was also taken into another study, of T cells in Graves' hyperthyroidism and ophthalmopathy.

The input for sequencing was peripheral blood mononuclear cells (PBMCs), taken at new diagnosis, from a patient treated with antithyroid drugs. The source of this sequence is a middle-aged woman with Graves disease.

In DNA, the CDR3 is TGTGCCTGCAGCGTGGACAGGGGGAACGAGCAGTACTTC. This sequence encodes CACSVDRGNEQYF. The chain is built from TRBV7-6 and TRBJ2-7; the match to TRBD1 covers 10 bases. Germline CDR1 and CDR2: SGHVS and FNYEAQ. The CDR3 length is 13 residues.